The 21 T cell receptor beta chains below were found in one sample sequenced in a study of early T cells in non-severe SARS-CoV-2 infection. TCRdb passed the 5' RACE reads through MiXCR, listing each CDR3 protein once. Here the sample spans about 77,000 distinct CDR3 sequences, over 9% being singletons. Sequencing was performed on whole blood. The receptor source for this set is an adult who was a healthcare worker with PCR-confirmed SARS-CoV-2 infection or an uninfected control (not recorded which).

The chain carries TRBV27 and TRBJ2-7; 9 bases match TRBD1. Germline loops: CDR1 MNHEY, CDR2 SMNVEV (reference sequence). The CDR3 is made up of 15 amino acids. Trimming took 6 bases from V and 1 from J; bases not matched to a gene: 7. CDR3 protein: CASSPGDRVSYEQYF. In DNA, the CDR3 is TGTGCCAGCAGCCCAGGGGACAGGGTGTCCTACGAGCAGTACTTC.

This clonotype was observed many times. This sequence joins TRBV6-1 and TRBJ2-1, with 7 bases aligning to TRBD1. Germline V gene data show CDR1 as MNHNS and CDR2 as SASEGT. The junction had 6 bases not matched to a gene; V was cut back by 3 bases and J by 4 bases. This CDR3 spans 15 amino acids. CDR3 in amino acids: CASSENRGLYNEQFF. In DNA, the CDR3 is TGTGCCAGCAGTGAGAACAGGGGATTATACAATGAGCAGTTCTTC.

The chain employs TRBV28 and TRBJ2-1; D ambiguous. CDR3 length: 15 amino acids. Germline values: CDR1 MDHEN, CDR2 SYDVKM. V lost 5 bases, J lost 6 bases, and 17 bases lay in between. The CDR3 spells CASSLRTPTVNEQFF. For the CDR3, the DNA is TGTGCCAGCAGTCTTAGGACCCCTACCGTCAATGAGCAGTTCTTC.

This sequence joins TRBV12-3 or TRBV12-4 and TRBJ2-7, with a weak D call TRBD2 (6 bases). Trimming left V 7 bases short and J 4 bases short, with 14 bases between. CDR3 length equals 13 residues. The CDR3 nucleotides read TGTGCCAGCAAGATTGGAGGAGGGTACGAGCAGTACTTC. The encoded protein is CASKIGGGYEQYF.

In its sample, this clonotype was seen many times. The J gene is TRBJ2-4, the V gene TRBV5-6; D call uncertain. This CDR3 spans 15 amino acids. Germline CDR1 is SGHDT and CDR2 is YYEEEE. V was shortened by 2 bases and J by 4 bases, with 13 bases between the two germline ends. CDR3 loop: CASSFFGPLKNIQYF. In DNA, the CDR3 is TGTGCCAGCAGCTTTTTCGGGCCACTAAAAAACATTCAGTACTTC.

In this sample, this clonotype turned up a few times. This chain joins TRBV6-5 and TRBJ2-3, with TRBD2 matching 7 bases. The CDR3 sequence is 15 residues long. Per the germline V gene, CDR1 is MNHEY and CDR2 is SVGAGI. Trimming took 6 bases from V and 5 from J; bases not matched to a gene: 11. The CDR3 spells CASRGGPGRGDTQYF. The CDR3 DNA is TGTGCCAGCAGGGGAGGGCCAGGGAGAGGAGATACGCAGTATTTT.

The table lists this clonotype with many counts. This sequence joins TRBV27 and TRBJ1-2, with 7 bases fitting TRBD1. Germline CDR1 reads MNHEY; CDR2 reads SMNVEV (reference sequence). V was clipped by 3 bases and J by 6 bases; unmatched bases: 7. This CDR3 is 14 amino acids long. The DNA for the CDR3 is TGTGCCAGCAGTTTGTGGGCAGGGGGGAATGGCTACACCTTC. Translating gives CASSLWAGGNGYTF.

This clonotype was counted many times. The chain combines TRBV10-3 with TRBJ1-2, with a possible D match to TRBD1 (6 bases). V was cut by 7 bases and J by 4 bases, with 13 bases left in between. Germline values: CDR1 ENHRY, CDR2 SYGVKD. There are 13 residues in the CDR3. The CDR3 loop is CAIKAGELYGYTF. CDR3 coding DNA: TGTGCCATCAAGGCAGGGGAACTCTATGGCTACACCTTC.

There are many counts of this clonotype. This chain uses TRBV6-1 with TRBJ2-7, with TRBD1 matching over 7 bases. V was clipped by 6 bases and J by 2 bases; unmatched bases: 4. The CDR3 length is 13 residues. Germline V gene lookup returns CDR1 MNHNS and CDR2 SASEGT. The CDR3 DNA follows: TGTGCCAGCAGGCCGGGACAGCCCTACGAGCAGTACTTC. Translating it yields CASRPGQPYEQYF.

The sample holds a few counts of this clonotype. In DNA form, the CDR3 reads TGTGCCAGCAGACGACTAGCGGAGGGCAAAAACATTCAGTACTTC. This codes for CASRRLAEGKNIQYF. The genes are TRBV27 and TRBJ2-4; 9 positions match TRBD2. In germline, CDR1 is MNHEY, CDR2 SMNVEV (reference sequence). The CDR3 consists of 15 residues. Trimming cost V 6 bases and J 3 bases; bases outside gene matches: 6.

The chain is built from TRBV5-1 and TRBJ2-3, with a weak D call TRBD2 (5 bases). The CDR3 loop spans 13 amino acids. Looked up from germline, CDR1 is SGHRS and CDR2 is YFSETQ. V was clipped by 4 bases and J by 6 bases, with 12 bases between them. Here the CDR3 reads CASSVILGDTQYF. The CDR3 DNA follows: TGCGCCAGCAGCGTCATACTAGGGGATACGCAGTATTTT.

This clonotype was recorded a few times. The J gene is TRBJ2-7, the V gene TRBV12-3 or TRBV12-4; D may match TRBD1 or TRBD2 (7 bases each). The ends were cut back, 1 base at V and 1 base at J, with 11 bases in the middle. This CDR3 has 15 residues. The CDR3 DNA reads TGTGCCAGCAGTTTAGGCCAGGGGGGGTCCTACGAGCAGTACTTC. Its protein is CASSLGQGGSYEQYF.

This clonotype is judged medium-sized (0.01 to 0.1%). The chain recombines TRBV29-1 with TRBJ2-1, with TRBD1 matching over 7 bases. V lost 2 bases and J lost 4; bases outside the gene matches: 5. There are 14 residues in the CDR3. CDR1 SQVTM and CDR2 ANQGSEA come from the germline V gene. CDR3 loop: CSVERTGLYNEQFF. For the CDR3, the DNA is TGCAGCGTTGAAAGGACAGGCCTTTACAATGAGCAGTTCTTC.

This clonotype was counted many times. This chain links TRBV19 with TRBJ1-2; D not resolved. V was trimmed by 3 bases and J by 4 bases, leaving 9 bases between them. The CDR3 covers 13 residues. In germline, CDR1 is LNHDA, CDR2 SQIVND (reference sequence). CDR3 sequence reads: CASSIGLFYGYTF. The CDR3 bases are TGTGCCAGTAGTATTGGGCTGTTCTATGGCTACACCTTC.

CDR3 coding DNA: TGTGCCACTGGCGGGCCCGCGGACACTGAAGCTTTCTTT. It yields the protein CATGGPADTEAFF. The chain employs TRBV15 and TRBJ1-1, with no clear D. V was shortened by 9 bases and J by 3 bases, with 14 bases between the two germline ends. The CDR3 totals 13 residues. CDR1 LNHNV and CDR2 YYDKDF come from the germline V gene (reference sequence).

This clonotype was recorded a few times. The CDR3 DNA sequence: TGCGCCAGCAGCTTGGAGTCGGGCGGTAACGAGCAGTACTTC. The encoded protein is CASSLESGGNEQYF. This chain connects TRBV5-1 to TRBJ2-7; no reliable D call. Per the germline V gene, CDR1 is SGHRS and CDR2 is YFSETQ. The CDR3 runs to 14 residues. Deletions cut 0 bases from V and 5 bases from J, with 12 bases between. Full variable domain (remainder filled in from reference TRBV5-1 and TRBJ2-7): KAGVTQTPRYLIKTRGQQVTLSCSPISGHRSVSWYQQTPGQGLQFLFEYFSETQRNKGNFPGRFSGRQFSNSRSEMNVSTLELGDSALYLCASSLESGGNEQYFGPGTRLTVT.

CDR3 region: CASSLNGLAANTGELFF. CDR3 coding DNA: TGCGCCAGCAGCTTGAACGGGCTAGCGGCGAACACCGGGGAGCTGTTTTTT. V gene TRBV5-1 combines with J gene TRBJ2-2, with TRBD2 matching over 7 bases. The CDR3 has 17 amino acids. With 1 base clipped from V and 0 bases from J, the junction kept 6 bases outside the gene matches. The V gene's germline CDR1 is SGHRS and CDR2 YFSETQ.

The table lists this clonotype with a few counts. The chain is built from TRBV19 and TRBJ2-6, with D possibly TRBD1 on 5 matching bases. CDR3 length: 15 amino acids. V dropped 3 bases and J dropped 2 bases, with 8 bases sitting between them. From germline, CDR1 is LNHDA and CDR2 SQIVND (reference sequence). CDR3 in amino acids: CASSMRQTGANVLTF. Here the CDR3 DNA reads TGTGCCAGTAGTATGCGACAGACTGGGGCCAACGTCCTGACTTTC.

The chain couples TRBV20-1 to TRBJ2-1; 8 nucleotides agree with TRBD2. With V trimmed by 6 bases and J by 8 bases, 12 bases remained unmatched. This CDR3 is 14 amino acids long. Germline V lookup: CDR1 DFQATT, CDR2 SNEGSKA (reference sequence). CDR3 in DNA: TGCAGTGCCCGCTCGACCGAGCGGGAGCATGAGCAGTTCTTC. Encoded protein: CSARSTEREHEQFF.

This clonotype was seen ten or more times. The J gene is TRBJ2-3, the V gene TRBV18, with 7 bases lining up with TRBD1. Germline loops: CDR1 KGHSH, CDR2 LQKENI. V lost 5 bases, J lost 6 bases, and 5 bases stayed unmatched. There are 13 residues in the CDR3. The CDR3 region is CASSRTGVDTQYF. The CDR3 DNA is TGTGCCAGCTCAAGAACAGGGGTGGATACGCAGTATTTT.

In this sample, this clonotype turned up a few times. The rearrangement links TRBV4-1 to TRBJ1-2; 7 positions agree with TRBD1. The trim removed 0 bases at V and 4 bases at J, leaving 11 bases unmatched. There are 17 residues in the CDR3. From germline, CDR1 is MGHRA and CDR2 YSYEKL. The CDR3 protein is CASSQDPTGPRSYGYTF. Here the CDR3 DNA reads TGCGCCAGCAGCCAAGACCCGACAGGGCCTAGATCCTATGGCTACACCTTC.